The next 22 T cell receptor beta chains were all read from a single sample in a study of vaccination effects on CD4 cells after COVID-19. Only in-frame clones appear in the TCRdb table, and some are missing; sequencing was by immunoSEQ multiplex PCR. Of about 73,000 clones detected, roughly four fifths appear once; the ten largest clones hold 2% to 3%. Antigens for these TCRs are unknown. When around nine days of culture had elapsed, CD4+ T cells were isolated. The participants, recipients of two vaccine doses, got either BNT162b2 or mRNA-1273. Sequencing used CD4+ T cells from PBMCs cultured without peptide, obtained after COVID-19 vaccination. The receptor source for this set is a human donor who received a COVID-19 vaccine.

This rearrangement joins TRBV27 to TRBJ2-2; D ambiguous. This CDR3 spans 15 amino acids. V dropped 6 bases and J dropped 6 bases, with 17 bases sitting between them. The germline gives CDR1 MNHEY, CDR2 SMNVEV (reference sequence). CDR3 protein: CASRVSANAPGELFF. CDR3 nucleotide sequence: TGTGCCAGCAGAGTTTCGGCTAACGCTCCCGGGGAGCTGTTTTTT.

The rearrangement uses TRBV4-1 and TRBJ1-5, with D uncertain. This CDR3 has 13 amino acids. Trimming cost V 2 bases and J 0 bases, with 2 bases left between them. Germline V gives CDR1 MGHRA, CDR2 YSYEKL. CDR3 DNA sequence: TGCGCCAGCAGCCAACATAGCAATCAGCCCCAGCATTTT. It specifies CASSQHSNQPQHF.

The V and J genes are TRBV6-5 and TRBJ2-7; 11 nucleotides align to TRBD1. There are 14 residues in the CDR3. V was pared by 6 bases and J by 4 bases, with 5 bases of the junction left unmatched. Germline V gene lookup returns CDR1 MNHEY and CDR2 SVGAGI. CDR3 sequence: CASSPRDRGYEQYV. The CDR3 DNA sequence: TGTGCCAGCAGCCCCCGGGACAGGGGGTACGAGCAGTACGTC.

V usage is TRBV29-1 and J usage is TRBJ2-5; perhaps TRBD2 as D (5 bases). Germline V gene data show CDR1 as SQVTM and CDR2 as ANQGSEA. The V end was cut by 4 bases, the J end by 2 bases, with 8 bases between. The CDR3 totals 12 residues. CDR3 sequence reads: CSVAGIQETQYF. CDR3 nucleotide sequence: TGCAGCGTTGCCGGGATACAAGAGACCCAGTACTTC.

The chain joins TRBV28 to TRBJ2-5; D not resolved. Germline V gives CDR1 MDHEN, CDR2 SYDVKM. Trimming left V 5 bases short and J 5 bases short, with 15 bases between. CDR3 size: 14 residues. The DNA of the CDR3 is TGTGCCAGCAGTGAGTCAGGCCCCGTGGAGACCCAGTACTTC. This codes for CASSESGPVETQYF. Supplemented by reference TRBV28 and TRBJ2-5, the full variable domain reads DVKVTQSSRYLVKRTGEKVFLECVQDMDHENMFWYRQDPGLGLRLIYFSYDVKMKEKGDIPEGYSVSREKKERFSLILESASTNQTSMYLCASSESGPVETQYFGPGTRLLVL.

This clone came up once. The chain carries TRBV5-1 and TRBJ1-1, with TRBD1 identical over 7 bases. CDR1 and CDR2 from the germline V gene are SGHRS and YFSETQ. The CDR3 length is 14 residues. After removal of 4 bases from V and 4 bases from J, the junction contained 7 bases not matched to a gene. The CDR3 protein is CASSPYRGGTEAFF. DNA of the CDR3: TGCGCCAGCAGCCCCTACAGGGGCGGCACTGAAGCTTTCTTT.

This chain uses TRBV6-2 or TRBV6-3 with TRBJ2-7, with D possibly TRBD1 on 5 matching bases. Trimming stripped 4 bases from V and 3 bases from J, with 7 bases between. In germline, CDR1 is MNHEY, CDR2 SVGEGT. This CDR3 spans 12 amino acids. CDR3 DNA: TGTGCCAGCAGTTTGCAGGGCTACGAGCAGTACGTC. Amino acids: CASSLQGYEQYV.

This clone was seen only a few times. The CDR3 DNA is TGCGCCAGCAGCAGGCCGGGGGACTCTGGAAACACCATATATTTT. It specifies CASSRPGDSGNTIYF. The V and J genes are TRBV5-1 and TRBJ1-3; D may be TRBD1 (5 bases). The CDR3 totals 15 residues. The V and J ends lost 4 bases and 0 bases respectively, with 11 bases between them. The germline CDR1 and CDR2 sequences are SGHRS and YFSETQ. The full variable domain, with the rest looked up from reference TRBV5-1 and TRBJ1-3, is KAGVTQTPRYLIKTRGQQVTLSCSPISGHRSVSWYQQTPGQGLQFLFEYFSETQRNKGNFPGRFSGRQFSNSRSEMNVSTLELGDSALYLCASSRPGDSGNTIYFGEGSWLTVV.

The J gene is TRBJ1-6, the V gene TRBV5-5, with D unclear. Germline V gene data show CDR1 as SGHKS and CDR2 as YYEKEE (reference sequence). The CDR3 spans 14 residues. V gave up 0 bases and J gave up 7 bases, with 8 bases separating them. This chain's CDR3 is CASSLDGGNSPLHF. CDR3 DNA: TGTGCCAGCAGCTTGGACGGAGGGAATTCACCCCTCCACTTT.

The CDR3 DNA reads TGCGCCAGCTCACAGGGGAGCTCCTACAATGAGCAGTTCTTC. Its translation is CASSQGSSYNEQFF. This chain connects TRBV5-1 to TRBJ2-1; 7 bases fit TRBD1. Unmatched junction bases numbered 4, after V lost 7 bases and J lost 0 bases. This CDR3 is 14 amino acids long. Per the germline V gene, CDR1 is SGHRS and CDR2 is YFSETQ. The full variable domain, completed using reference TRBV5-1 and TRBJ2-1, is KAGVTQTPRYLIKTRGQQVTLSCSPISGHRSVSWYQQTPGQGLQFLFEYFSETQRNKGNFPGRFSGRQFSNSRSEMNVSTLELGDSALYLCASSQGSSYNEQFFGPGTRLTVL.

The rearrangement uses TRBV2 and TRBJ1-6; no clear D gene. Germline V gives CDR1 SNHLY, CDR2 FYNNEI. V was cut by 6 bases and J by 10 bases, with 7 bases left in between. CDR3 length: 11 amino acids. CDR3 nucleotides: TGTGCCAGCAGGGCCGCGTCACCCCTCCACTTT. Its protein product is CASRAASPLHF.

CDR3 protein: CASSLRTGGGYTF. The CDR3 coding sequence is TGTGCCAGCAGTTTAAGGACAGGGGGAGGCTACACCTTC. The genes are TRBV12-3 or TRBV12-4 and TRBJ1-2; TRBD1 agrees at 10 bases. This CDR3 has 13 amino acids. V lost 2 bases and J lost 8; bases outside the gene matches: 2.

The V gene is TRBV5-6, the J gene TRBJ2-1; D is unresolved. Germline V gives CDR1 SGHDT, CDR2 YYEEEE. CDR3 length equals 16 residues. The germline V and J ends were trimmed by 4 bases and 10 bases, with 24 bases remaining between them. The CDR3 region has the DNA TGTGCCAGCAGCCTATTCGAAGGTAGTAGGGTAAACGAGCAGTTCTTC. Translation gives CASSLFEGSRVNEQFF.

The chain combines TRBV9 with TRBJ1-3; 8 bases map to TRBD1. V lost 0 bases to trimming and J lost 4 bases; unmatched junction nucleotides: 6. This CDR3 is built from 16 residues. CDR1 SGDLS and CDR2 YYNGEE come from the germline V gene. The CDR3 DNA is TGTGCCAGCAGCGTAGGAGGACAGGGAACCGGAAACACCATATATTTT. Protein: CASSVGGQGTGNTIYF.

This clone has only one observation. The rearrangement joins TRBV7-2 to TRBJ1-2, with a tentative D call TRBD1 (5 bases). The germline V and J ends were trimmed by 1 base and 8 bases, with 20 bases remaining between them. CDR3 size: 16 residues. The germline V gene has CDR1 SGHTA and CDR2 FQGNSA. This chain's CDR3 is CASSLVGTTSPGGYTF. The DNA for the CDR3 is TGTGCCAGCAGCTTAGTTGGGACTACCAGTCCGGGGGGCTACACCTTC.

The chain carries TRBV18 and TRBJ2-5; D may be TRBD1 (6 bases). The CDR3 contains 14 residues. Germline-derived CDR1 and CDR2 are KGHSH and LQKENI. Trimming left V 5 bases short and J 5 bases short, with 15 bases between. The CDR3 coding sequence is TGTGCCAGCTCATTACAGGGAGTAGGCGAGACCCAGTACTTC. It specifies CASSLQGVGETQYF.

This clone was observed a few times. CDR3 amino acids: CASSNSTGSRYEQYV. As DNA, the CDR3 is TGTGCCAGCAGCAACTCGACAGGGTCCCGATACGAGCAGTACGTC. This chain links TRBV21-1 with TRBJ2-7; TRBD1 is the table's D call, not checked against the DNA. TRBV21-1 has pseudogene status. CDR3 length: 15 amino acids.

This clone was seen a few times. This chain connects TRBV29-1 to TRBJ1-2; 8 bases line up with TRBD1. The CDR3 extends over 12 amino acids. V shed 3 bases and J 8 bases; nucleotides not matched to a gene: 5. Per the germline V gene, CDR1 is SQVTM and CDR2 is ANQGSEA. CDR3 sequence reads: CSVESRGQGYTF. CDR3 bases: TGCAGCGTTGAGTCCAGGGGGCAAGGCTACACCTTC.

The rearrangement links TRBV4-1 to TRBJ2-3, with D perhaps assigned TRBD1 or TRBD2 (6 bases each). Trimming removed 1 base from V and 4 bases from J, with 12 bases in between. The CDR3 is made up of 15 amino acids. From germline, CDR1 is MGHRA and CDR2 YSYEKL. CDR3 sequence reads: CASSQVPGAADTQYF. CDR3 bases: TGCGCCAGCAGCCAAGTGCCGGGGGCCGCAGATACGCAGTATTTT.

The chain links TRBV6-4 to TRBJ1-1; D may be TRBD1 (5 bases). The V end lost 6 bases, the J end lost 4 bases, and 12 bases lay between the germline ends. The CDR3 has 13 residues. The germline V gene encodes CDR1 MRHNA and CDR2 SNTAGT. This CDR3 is CASRAGVGTEAFF. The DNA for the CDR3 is TGTGCCAGCAGAGCGGGGGTTGGCACTGAAGCTTTCTTT.

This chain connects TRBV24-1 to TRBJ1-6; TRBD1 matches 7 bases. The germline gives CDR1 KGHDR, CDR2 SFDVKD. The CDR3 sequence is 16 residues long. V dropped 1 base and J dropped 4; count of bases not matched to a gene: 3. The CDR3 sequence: CATSDLGTDYNSPLHF. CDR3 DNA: TGTGCCACCAGTGATTTAGGGACAGATTATAATTCACCCCTCCACTTT.

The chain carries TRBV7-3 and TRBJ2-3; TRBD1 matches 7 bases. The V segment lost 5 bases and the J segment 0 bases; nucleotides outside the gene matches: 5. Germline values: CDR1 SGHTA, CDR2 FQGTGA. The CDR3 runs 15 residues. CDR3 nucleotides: TGTGCCAGCAGCCCGGACAGGCCAAGCACAGATACGCAGTATTTT. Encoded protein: CASSPDRPSTDTQYF.